This T cell receptor beta chain was documented in a study of blood T cell repertoires in COVID-19. Assay: immunoSEQ multiplex PCR; the TCRdb copy retains only in-frame clones and omits some. Among over 120,000 clones listed, about 76% were seen once. Looked up from germline, CDR1 is SGHAT and CDR2 is FQNNGV. This CDR3 is built from 11 residues. V gave up 7 bases and J gave up 5 bases, with 6 bases separating them. Sequencing input: peripheral blood. This sequence was found in a human donor in a cohort sampled during active COVID-19. V is TRBV11-2 and J is TRBJ1-5, with no clear D. CDR3 residues: CASILYQPQHF. The CDR3 DNA reads as TGTGCCAGCATCCTCTATCAGCCCCAGCATTTT.